This T cell receptor (beta chain) was sequenced during a study of low-dose radiotherapy and immunotherapy resistance in tumors. Donors received nivolumab, ipilimumab, aspirin, low-dose cyclophosphamide and low-dose radiotherapy. Each eligible patient had an advanced solid tumor, and these tumors lacked tumor-infiltrating lymphocytes. V shed 6 bases, J shed 4 bases, and the junction held 5 bases outside the gene matches. CDR3 length: 14 amino acids. CDR1 is MNHNS, CDR2 SASEGT, per germline. With TRAV- and TRBV-specific primers, first-strand cDNA was made, covering the alpha and beta chains. The TCRs were subjected to amplification over approximately 19 PCR cycles employing a constant-region primer in conjunction with a V-primer adapter. TCRdb called the reads again in MiXCR, with one record for every CDR3 protein. This table has more than 15,000 distinct CDR3 sequences, 70% to 80% appearing once.

This receptor was obtained from a human donor with advanced metastatic prostate, ovarian, gallbladder or colorectal cancer (not recorded which). This table probably holds off-target reads from a library built for another chain. This sequence joins TRBV6-1 and TRBJ2-3; 9 bases map to TRBD1. The CDR3 loop reads CASSKGQGSDTQYF. As DNA, the CDR3 is TGTGCCAGCAGCAAAGGACAGGGGTCAGATACGCAGTATTTT.